This T cell receptor (beta chain) was recovered during a study of OX40 agonist ivuxolimab in advanced cancers. Some background on the complete study: The costimulatory receptor OX40 (CD134) was targeted by ivuxolimab, a fully human IgG2 agonistic monoclonal antibody. Intravenous ivuxolimab was administered to patients every 2 weeks at six dose levels: 0.01, 0.1, 0.3, 1.5, 3 and 10 mg/kg. Prior anti-PD-1, anti-PD-L1 or anti-CTLA-4 therapy was permitted, and checkpoint inhibitors had been received by around 40% of dose-escalation patients. Partial responses were achieved by three dose-escalation patients, of whom one had hepatocellular carcinoma and two had cutaneous melanoma. Peripheral TCRbeta sequencing was intended to test whether TCR sequence diversity was altered and clonal T-cell expansion was caused by ivuxolimab. Of the roughly 51 patients in dose escalation, some 19 had hepatocellular carcinoma, roughly 15 had melanoma, 9 had renal cell carcinoma and 9 had head and neck cancer. The monotherapy dose-escalation portion (N of about 52 patients) of the phase I ivuxolimab trial is reported in the paper. The dose-escalation cohort was 82.7% male with a mean age of approximately 60 years, ranging from roughly 20 to 80. General findings and caveats noted by the study authors: At doses from 0.1 to 3.0 mg/kg, clonal expansion was seen in both CD4+ and CD8+ blood T cells between baseline and week 6. After ivuxolimab, expanded clones were on average more numerous among CD8+ T cells than among CD4+ T cells. In the 0.1-3.0 mg/kg groups, partial responders had among the lowest normalized peripheral clonal expansion, particularly in CD8+ T cells. Low levels of normalized T-cell clonal expansion were also shown by some nonresponding patients. Antigen specificity was not determined for the clonally expanded peripheral T cells.

To sequence the TCRbeta CDR3 region, genomic DNA was isolated from the sorted cells. The immunoSEQ Assay was used to sequence the TCRbeta CDR3 regions. The table comes from immuneACCESS by way of TCRdb, which keeps in-frame sequences with V and J called. Part of the clones is missing from these tables; in studies checked, under half for an unresolved V gene and the rest for unknown reasons. For this sample the table gives 55,000 to 80,000 clones, of which 89% were detected only once. The ten largest clones add up to more than 10% of the sample. The trial excluded patients who had a history of autoimmune disease or who were on systemic immunosuppression. Peripheral blood for TCR sequencing was collected from all dose cohorts at baseline, on cycle 4 day 1, and on cycle 7 day 1. The samples were taken from a phase I, first-in-human, multicenter, open-label dose-escalation trial of ivuxolimab. The trial enrolled adults with locally advanced or metastatic head and neck squamous cell, hepatocellular, melanoma or renal cell carcinoma. Before TCR sequencing, CD4+ and CD8+ T cells were separately sorted from peripheral blood.

Turning to this clone: The target of this receptor is not known. No base-level quality is on record; no much larger clone is a single base apart.

Via the germline V gene (reference sequence), CDR1 is SEHNR and CDR2 FQNEAQ. There are 12 amino acids in the CDR3, from cysteine to phenylalanine inclusive. The entry retains the CDR3 DNA only, 36 bases that are in frame from base 1. V and J lose 6 bases and 5 bases, and a span of 10 bases separates them. This material consisted of CD4+ or CD8+ T cells sorted from blood, taken in a trial of the OX40 agonist ivuxolimab. This sequence originates from an adult with an advanced solid tumor such as melanoma, head and neck, liver or kidney cancer. The chain uses TRBV7-9 and TRBJ2-5, with no D gene named confidently. The bases are TGTGCCAGCAGACCTCTAGAGGAGACCCAGTACTTC. This sequence encodes CASRPLEETQYF.